The present T cell receptor beta chain was sequenced within a study of blood T cell repertoires in COVID-19. Study-wide background: Italy, Spain and the United States were the sources of the convalescent and acute COVID-19 samples. Sample material is recorded as cDNA or gDNA derived from T cells, B-cell-depleted T cells, or PBMCs.

The CDR3 has 15 residues. With 1 base removed from V and 0 bases from J, the gap between germline ends came to 10 bases. From germline, CDR1 is SGHRS and CDR2 YFSETQ. Authors' methods: How many nucleated cells were present was estimated from reference gene primer amplification. TCRdb's table, derived via immunoSEQ multiplex PCR, lists solely in-frame clones and lacks some. The V and J calls and the clone size are those of that table, but D and trimming were determined from the DNA. The sample records roughly 66,000 clones, approximately 80% being singletons. This chain connects TRBV5-1 to TRBJ1-1, with D possibly TRBD1 on 5 matching bases. What was sequenced was peripheral blood. The sequence was collected from a man aged 60 to 75 with acute or convalescent COVID-19. CDR3 sequence (DNA): TGCGCCAGCAGCTTGTGGGGCTCTATGAACACTGAAGCTTTCTTT. This codes for CASSLWGSMNTEAFF.